The 5 T cell receptor beta chains given below trace back to one sample, sequenced in a study of cytomegalovirus exposure and HLA in healthy donors. It was with 60 Vbeta and 13 Jbeta primers that the PCR ran. The repertoire was sequenced with immunoSEQ multiplex PCR; TCRdb's copy has only in-frame clones and lacks some. The repertoire holds 200,000 to 300,000 clones, with 70% to 90% as singletons. Sample: PBMCs. These receptor sequences come from a woman aged 40 to 49 in good health and CMV-seropositive.

This chain connects TRBV5-1 to TRBJ1-4, with 7 bases matching TRBD1. Germline trimming cut 0 bases from V and 7 bases from J; bases unmatched to any gene: 12. There are 17 residues in the CDR3. CDR1 and CDR2 from the germline V gene are SGHRS and YFSETQ. This CDR3 reads CASSLGQGTNVVEKLFF. The CDR3 bases are TGCGCCAGCAGCTTGGGACAGGGTACTAATGTTGTTGAAAAACTGTTTTTT.

This clone has just one count. The V and J genes are TRBV5-1 and TRBJ2-7; no reliable D call. Germline V gene data show CDR1 as SGHRS and CDR2 as YFSETQ. The ends were cut back, 4 bases at V and 3 bases at J, with 14 bases in the middle. This CDR3 is built from 14 residues. The CDR3 protein is CASSHGSLNYEQYF. The CDR3 region has the DNA TGCGCCAGCAGCCACGGGTCTTTGAACTACGAGCAGTACTTC. Full variable domain (outside the CDR3, taken from reference TRBV5-1 and TRBJ2-7): KAGVTQTPRYLIKTRGQQVTLSCSPISGHRSVSWYQQTPGQGLQFLFEYFSETQRNKGNFPGRFSGRQFSNSRSEMNVSTLELGDSALYLCASSHGSLNYEQYFGPGTRLTVT.

The chain links TRBV7-8 to TRBJ2-7, with 12 bases aligning to TRBD2. Germline CDR1 and CDR2: SGHVS and FQNEAQ. The CDR3 spans 17 residues. The trim removed 5 bases at V and 4 bases at J, leaving 12 bases unmatched. CDR3 loop: CASSIQTTSGRGYEQYF. CDR3 DNA sequence: TGTGCCAGCAGCATCCAGACGACTAGCGGGAGAGGGTACGAGCAGTACTTC.

This chain uses TRBV11-1 with TRBJ2-7; 13 bases match TRBD2. The V gene's germline CDR1 is SGHAT and CDR2 FQDESV (reference sequence). The CDR3 is 16 amino acids. V lost 4 bases, J lost 2 bases, and 5 bases stayed unmatched. CDR3 sequence reads: CASSSTTSGGPYEQYF. CDR3 DNA: TGTGCCAGCAGCTCCACGACTAGCGGGGGGCCCTACGAGCAGTACTTC. Combining the CDR3 with reference TRBV11-1 and TRBJ2-7 gives the whole variable domain EAEVAQSPRYKITEKSQAVAFWCDPISGHATLYWYRQILGQGPELLVQFQDESVVDDSQLPKDRFSAERLKGVDSTLKIQPAELGDSAMYLCASSSTTSGGPYEQYFGPGTRLTVT.

This chain uses TRBV14 with TRBJ2-7, with 9 bases fitting TRBD2. Germline CDR1 is SGHDN and CDR2 is FVKESK. The CDR3 is 16 residues long. Losses at the gene ends were 1 base for V and 3 bases for J; bases not matched to a gene: 7. CDR3 protein: CASSQAYVLAGYEQYF. The CDR3 nucleotides are TGTGCCAGCAGCCAAGCGTATGTACTAGCGGGCTACGAGCAGTACTTC.